These 8 T cell receptor beta chains share one sample of origin, sequenced in a study of T-cell memory formation after mild COVID-19. Each CDR3 protein gets one entry after TCRdb re-called the 5' RACE reads with MiXCR. The table records tens of thousands of distinct CDR3 sequences, 13% of them present only once. The sequencing sample was made of PBMCs or a T cell subset sorted from them (not recorded which). The receptor set was obtained from a man aged 18 to 30 who had mild COVID-19 (a few samples of this study predate the infection). Cell type and time point are not known.

This clonotype was seen many times. This chain joins TRBV12-3 or TRBV12-4 and TRBJ2-2; the D gene is possibly TRBD2 (5 bases). This CDR3 is built from 12 residues. V was pared by 9 bases and J by 11 bases, with 16 bases between. The DNA for the CDR3 is TGTGCCAGTGTCTTCGACCGGGGAGAGCTGTTTTTT. It is translated as CASVFDRGELFF.

The J gene is TRBJ2-7, the V gene TRBV7-9; unclear D gene. This CDR3 has 13 residues. V lost 6 bases and J lost 3, with 12 bases in between. CDR1 is SEHNR, CDR2 FQNEAQ, per germline (reference sequence). CDR3 sequence: CASRNGRNYEQYV. The CDR3 nucleotides are TGTGCCAGCAGGAACGGACGGAACTACGAGCAGTACGTC.

This clonotype was seen more than once but under ten times. This chain uses TRBV9 with TRBJ2-3; TRBD1 aligns across 7 bases. V was clipped by 3 bases and J by 3 bases; unmatched bases: 13. Germline-derived CDR1 and CDR2 are SGDLS and YYNGEE. The CDR3 spans 17 residues. CDR3 protein: CASSGYSGTASTDTQYF. The CDR3 nucleotides are TGTGCCAGCAGCGGATATTCCGGGACAGCTTCGACAGATACGCAGTATTTT.

The table lists this clonotype with a few counts. The chain carries TRBV4-3 and TRBJ2-3; D uncertain. The germline CDR1 and CDR2 sequences are LGHNA and YSLEER. V lost 6 bases and J lost 2, with 18 bases in between. The CDR3 is 16 residues long. This CDR3 reads CASRKRFSTHTDTQYF. CDR3 sequence (DNA): TGCGCCAGCAGGAAAAGGTTTTCGACACACACAGATACGCAGTATTTT.

The chain is built from TRBV4-3 and TRBJ2-5; TRBD2 matches at 9 bases. V shed 0 bases and J 6 bases; nucleotides not matched to a gene: 11. The CDR3 has 17 amino acids. Germline V gene lookup returns CDR1 LGHNA and CDR2 YSLEER. The CDR3 coding sequence is TGCGCCAGCAGCCAAGAGTATAGGCTAGCGGGGTCCAAGACCCAGTACTTC. Its protein product is CASSQEYRLAGSKTQYF.

The rearrangement links TRBV4-3 to TRBJ2-7; D is perhaps TRBD1 or TRBD2 (5 bases each). The CDR3 sequence is 15 residues long. Looked up from germline, CDR1 is LGHNA and CDR2 is YSLEER. Trimming shortened V by 0 bases and J by 1 base, and 10 bases separated the two germline ends. CDR3 bases: TGCGCCAGCAGCCAAGATAGAGGGGATTCCTACGAGCAGTACGTC. Amino acids: CASSQDRGDSYEQYV.

The rearrangement joins TRBV2 to TRBJ1-6; D gene unclear. In germline, CDR1 is SNHLY, CDR2 FYNNEI. This CDR3 has 11 amino acids. Trimming took off 6 bases at V and 11 bases at J, with 8 bases between the two ends. For the CDR3, the DNA is TGTGCCAGCAGCCGCCCGACACCCCTCCACTTT. This gives the protein CASSRPTPLHF.

The chain employs TRBV20-1 and TRBJ2-7; TRBD2 aligns across 7 bases. There are 11 residues in the CDR3. The germline V gene has CDR1 DFQATT and CDR2 SNEGSKA (reference sequence). J was trimmed by 5 bases and V by 4 bases; bases with no gene match: 2. The CDR3 DNA reads TGCAGTGCTAAGGGAGGGAACGAGCAGTACGTC. Amino acid sequence: CSAKGGNEQYV.